This T cell receptor beta chain was recovered during a study of high-grade serous ovarian cancer treatment subgroups. Study-level information: Samples averaged 14,192 reads and around 7,000 unique TCR beta rearrangements.

Tumor samples were obtained before definitive surgery or chemotherapy. Remarks on this clone: The antigen remains unidentified.

Germline V CDR1 and CDR2: SGHKS, YYEKEE (reference sequence). The V end lost 7 bases, the J end lost 7 bases, and 21 bases lay between the germline ends. CDR3 size: 14 residues. Study outcomes and limitations: Spatial context was lost because tumors were sequenced in bulk. Clonal relatedness tracked neoantigen level, and by trend copy number and mutation load. CDR1 and CDR2 were left unanalyzed; analyses focused on CDR3.

TCRdb keeps only in-frame clones here, not all; method: immunoSEQ multiplex PCR. This table holds about 33,000 clones, 79% found once. The chain links TRBV5-5 to TRBJ2-7; D call uncertain. The receptor was isolated from a human donor with high-grade serous ovarian cancer. The sequenced sample consisted of tumor tissue. CDR3: CASQFGPLIGEQYF. DNA of the CDR3: TGTGCCAGCCAGTTCGGACCTCTAATCGGGGAGCAGTACTTC.